Listed here are 20 T cell receptor beta chains from one sample, sequenced in a study of blood T cell repertoires in COVID-19. Produced via immunoSEQ multiplex PCR; TCRdb's table is partial and in-frame only. Counted here are 55,000 to 80,000 clones, around 87% occurring once; the ten biggest clones make up around 1.3%. Input material: peripheral blood. The receptor set was obtained from a woman between 55 and 75 years old with acute or convalescent COVID-19.

This clone was observed a single time. The chain has TRBV13 and TRBJ2-5; D might be TRBD1 (6 bases). The germline gives CDR1 PRHDT, CDR2 FYEKMQ (reference sequence). Between the trimmed V and J ends, which lost 4 bases and 2 bases, there was a span of 11 bases. The length of the CDR3 is 14 residues. This CDR3 reads CASSSDRGQETQYF. The CDR3 coding sequence is TGTGCCAGCAGCTCGGACAGAGGGCAAGAGACCCAGTACTTC.

This rearrangement joins TRBV12-2 to TRBJ1-4; TRBD1 was called by the table and not checked on the DNA. TRBV12-2 is marked as a pseudogene. This CDR3 region has 18 residues. The CDR3 region has the DNA TGTGCAAGTCGCTCGACCGGGACAGTCGAGGCAACTAATGAAAAACTGTTTTTT. As protein: CASRSTGTVEATNEKLFF.

The sample holds a few counts of this clone. The gene calls are TRBV7-7 and TRBJ2-5; D perhaps matches TRBD1 (6 bases). The CDR3 sequence is 17 residues long. The V gene lost 5 bases and the J gene lost 5 bases, with 24 bases spanning the gap. CDR1 and CDR2 from the germline V gene are SSHAT and FNYEAQ (reference sequence). The CDR3 nucleotides read TGTGCCAGCAGCCCGCCCCCCTGGACAGCGGATCGGGAGACCCAGTACTTC. It codes for CASSPPPWTADRETQYF.

The gene calls are TRBV7-9 and TRBJ1-4; 9 bases are shared with TRBD1. Germline-derived CDR1 and CDR2 are SEHNR and FQNEAQ (reference sequence). This CDR3 region has 15 residues. J was trimmed by 8 bases and V by 5 bases; bases with no gene match: 9. The CDR3 region has the DNA TGTGCCAGCAGCCCTCGGACAGGGGAATTGGAAAAACTGTTTTTT. This translates into CASSPRTGELEKLFF.

J is TRBJ1-5 and V is TRBV23-1; 8 bases align to TRBD1. TRBV23-1 is an open reading frame whose function is uncertain. The junction had 6 bases not matched to a gene; V was cut back by 4 bases and J by 4 bases. This CDR3 has 15 amino acids. In DNA, the CDR3 is TGCGCCAGCAGTCCGGGACAGGTGAGGAATCAGCCCCAGCATTTT. As protein: CASSPGQVRNQPQHF.

The chain combines TRBV19 with TRBJ1-5; TRBD1 agrees at 7 bases. Germline V gives CDR1 LNHDA, CDR2 SQIVND (reference sequence). V shed 6 bases and J 3 bases; nucleotides not matched to a gene: 5. The CDR3 spans 14 residues. The CDR3 nucleotides read TGTGCCAGTAGGTTAACAGGGGACAATCAGCCCCAGCATTTT. It codes for CASRLTGDNQPQHF.

The V gene is TRBV4-1, the J gene TRBJ1-4, with a weak D call TRBD1 (6 bases). Germline CDR1 is MGHRA and CDR2 is YSYEKL. The CDR3 is made up of 16 amino acids. V lost 0 bases and J lost 8, with 16 bases in between. The CDR3 spells CASSQDMVGGGEKLFF. The CDR3 DNA follows: TGCGCCAGCAGCCAAGATATGGTAGGGGGAGGGGAAAAACTGTTTTTT.

The chain couples TRBV24-1 to TRBJ2-5, with TRBD1 as a possible D gene (6 bases). V lost 3 bases and J lost 5, with 12 bases in between. The germline V gene has CDR1 KGHDR and CDR2 SFDVKD. The CDR3 extends over 14 amino acids. CDR3 amino acids: CATSDPGHPETQYF. The DNA of the CDR3 is TGTGCCACCAGTGATCCGGGACACCCGGAGACCCAGTACTTC.

The CDR3 coding sequence is TGTGCCAGCAGCTTGATGGCGGGAGGGCCCGATACGCAGTATTTT. Its translation: CASSLMAGGPDTQYF. V gene TRBV7-2 combines with J gene TRBJ2-3; 9 positions agree with TRBD2. J gave up 6 bases and V 3 bases, and 7 bases lay outside the gene matches. The CDR3 sequence is 15 residues long. The germline gives CDR1 SGHTA, CDR2 FQGNSA.

J is TRBJ1-1 and V is TRBV30; D is undetermined. The germline gives CDR1 GTSNPN, CDR2 SVGIG (reference sequence). CDR3 length: 12 amino acids. Trimming cost V 4 bases and J 0 bases, with 6 bases left between them. The CDR3 region is CAWTRLNTEAFF. The CDR3 coding sequence is TGTGCCTGGACCCGTCTGAACACTGAAGCTTTCTTT.

The rearrangement joins TRBV6-5 to TRBJ1-1; D is unclear. Trimming removed 6 bases at V and 5 bases at J, with 13 bases between. The length of the CDR3 is 13 residues. CDR1 MNHEY and CDR2 SVGAGI come from the germline V gene. In DNA, the CDR3 is TGTGCCAGCAGGGGCCCCTTCAGTACTGAAGCTTTCTTT. It translates to CASRGPFSTEAFF.

This sequence joins TRBV23-1 and TRBJ1-1; D unclear. TRBV23-1 is an ORF; its function is uncertain. This CDR3 spans 16 amino acids. Between the trimmed V and J ends, which lost 2 bases and 0 bases, there was a span of 13 bases. This CDR3 reads CASSQGLKWMNTEAFF. The CDR3, as DNA: TGCGCCAGCAGTCAAGGGCTGAAGTGGATGAACACTGAAGCTTTCTTT.

The chain combines TRBV5-1 with TRBJ1-4; a possible D gene is TRBD1 (6 bases). The CDR3 runs 16 residues. Per the germline V gene, CDR1 is SGHRS and CDR2 is YFSETQ. V was cut by 4 bases and J by 7 bases, with 20 bases left in between. CDR3 amino acids: CASSLSVLDRGEKLFF. The CDR3 DNA follows: TGCGCCAGCAGCCTCTCCGTTTTGGACAGAGGTGAAAAACTGTTTTTT.

The V gene is TRBV28, the J gene TRBJ1-1; D is ambiguous. V was trimmed by 6 bases and J by 6 bases, leaving 8 bases between them. CDR1 and CDR2 from the germline V gene are MDHEN and SYDVKM. The CDR3 covers 11 residues. CDR3 nucleotides: TGTGCCAGCAGCTCCCCCTCTGAAGCTTTCTTT. It encodes CASSSPSEAFF.

V and J are TRBV29-1 and TRBJ2-1, with 7 nucleotides matching TRBD2. CDR1 SQVTM and CDR2 ANQGSEA come from the germline V gene. Trimming at V came to 5 bases and at J to 0 bases, leaving 4 bases not matched to a gene. This CDR3 region has 14 residues. CDR3 nucleotide sequence: TGCAGCGTTTCTCTAGCGGACTCCTACAATGAGCAGTTCTTC. It yields the protein CSVSLADSYNEQFF.

The chain couples TRBV19 to TRBJ1-2; D unclear. CDR3 size: 13 residues. Germline CDR1 and CDR2: LNHDA and SQIVND (reference sequence). V lost 7 bases to trimming and J lost 3 bases, with 12 bases between them. Here the CDR3 reads CASNRETDYGYTF. CDR3 DNA sequence: TGTGCCAGTAATAGGGAGACCGACTATGGCTACACCTTC.

The V call is TRBV3-1 (or the pseudogene TRBV3-2), the J call TRBJ1-1; TRBD1 is a possible D gene (6 bases). Trimming shortened V by 2 bases and J by 5 bases, and 15 bases separated the two germline ends. CDR1 is LGHDT, CDR2 YNNKEL, per germline (reference sequence). CDR3 length equals 15 residues. The DNA for the CDR3 is TGTGCCAGCAGCCAAACCGGGGGGGCCCAAACTGAAGCTTTCTTT. Translating it yields CASSQTGGAQTEAFF.

The chain combines TRBV6-5 with TRBJ1-1; D is perhaps TRBD1 (6 bases). The germline gives CDR1 MNHEY, CDR2 SVGAGI. CDR3 length: 14 residues. V lost 4 bases, J lost 0 bases, and 9 bases lay in between. The CDR3 DNA is TGTGCCAGCAGTTCGGACAGCATGAACACTGAAGCTTTCTTT. Protein sequence: CASSSDSMNTEAFF.

J is TRBJ1-2 and V is TRBV19; 7 nucleotides align to TRBD1. From germline, CDR1 is LNHDA and CDR2 SQIVND (reference sequence). The CDR3 has 14 amino acids. J was trimmed by 0 bases and V by 4 bases; bases with no gene match: 2. The CDR3 nucleotides are TGTGCCAGTAGTAGGACAGGAACTAACTATGGCTACACCTTC. Protein product: CASSRTGTNYGYTF.

The rearrangement links TRBV5-4 to TRBJ1-2; D not resolved. The CDR3 has 15 amino acids. Germline lookup yields CDR1 SGHNT and CDR2 YYREEE (reference sequence). V dropped 0 bases and J dropped 0 bases, with 9 bases sitting between them. CDR3 loop: CASSLDQNTNYGYTF. The CDR3 nucleotides read TGTGCCAGCAGCTTGGACCAGAATACTAACTATGGCTACACCTTC.